This T cell receptor (beta chain) originates from a study of somatic mutations in cytotoxic T cells in rheumatoid arthritis. Background on the study: Blood samples of approximately 32 ml were drawn from patients (in EDTA) right after diagnosis and before any treatment. Certain T-cell populations stained with V beta antibodies were FACS-sorted to nearly 100% purity, and V beta1+ cells were TCRB-sequenced. Regarding the study as a whole: Clonality of CD8+ T cells, which was compared between rheumatoid arthritis patients and age-matched healthy controls, did not differ significantly.

Remarks on this clone: The antigen remains unidentified.

The assay was immunoSEQ multiplex PCR, and TCRdb's table has in-frame clones only and misses some. The sample contains around 15,000 clones, more than 75% of which appear only once. The receptor was isolated from an adult with rheumatoid arthritis. The specimen sequenced was CD8+ T cells sorted from blood.

In nucleotides, the CDR3 is TGTGCCAGCAGCCTAGCGGGTACGGGCGCAGATACGCAGTATTTT. Protein sequence: CASSLAGTGADTQYF. The rearrangement uses TRBV27 and TRBJ2-3; 8 nucleotides agree with TRBD2. Unmatched junction bases numbered 9, after V lost 6 bases and J lost 4 bases. The V gene's germline CDR1 is MNHEY and CDR2 SMNVEV (reference sequence). The CDR3 runs to 15 residues.